This TCR beta chain derives from a study of CD8+ T cells in alopecia areata. Peripheral blood, together with lesional scalp punch biopsies, was collected from alopecia areata patients. Sorting separated CD4+ and CD8+ T cells out of PBMCs. As concerns this clone: Its antigen is still unknown.

This CDR3 contains 14 residues. Trimming took off 5 bases at V and 1 base at J, with 11 bases between the two ends. The germline V gene encodes CDR1 PRHDT and CDR2 FYEKMQ (reference sequence). Following RNA extraction, reverse transcription yielded cDNA that acted as the sequencing template. Data came from immunoSEQ multiplex PCR; TCRdb stores just in-frame clones and leaves some out. The table lists 98,000 or so clones, under 65% of them singletons. Whole-study results and caveats: Higher clonality was seen in lesional scalp than in normal scalp, especially in alopecia totalis/universalis. In scalp samples, resident alphabeta T cells of normal skin are also sequenced.

The clonotype comes from a human donor with alopecia areata. The chain couples TRBV13 to TRBJ1-1; D is undetermined. Sequencing used NKG2D-low CD8+ T cells sorted from blood. The CDR3 sequence is CASSDAGSNTEAFF. Written as DNA, the CDR3 is TGTGCCAGCAGCGACGCGGGATCGAACACTGAAGCTTTCTTT.